Each of the 15 T cell receptor beta chains below was sequenced from the same sample in a study of blood T cell repertoires in COVID-19. Clones were read by immunoSEQ multiplex PCR, and TCRdb kept only the in-frame ones, dropping some. The data show a few hundred thousand clones, approximately 92% seen once. The sequenced sample was peripheral blood. All receptors derive from a person aged 18 to 30 with COVID-19, enrolled during active disease.

The chain joins TRBV27 to TRBJ2-7, with a tentative D call TRBD1 (6 bases). The CDR3 runs 13 residues. The V gene lost 5 bases and the J gene lost 3 bases, with 11 bases spanning the gap. Germline CDR1 MNHEY, CDR2 SMNVEV (reference sequence). The CDR3 is CASSTGQIYEQYF. As DNA, the CDR3 is TGTGCCAGCAGTACTGGACAGATCTACGAGCAGTACTTC.

This clone appeared once. The chain uses TRBV24-1 and TRBJ1-2; D call uncertain. The germline CDR1 and CDR2 sequences are KGHDR and SFDVKD. The CDR3 covers 12 residues. V was clipped by 12 bases and J by 1 base, with 11 bases between them. The CDR3 is CAASGFNYGYTF. The CDR3, as DNA: TGTGCCGCTTCGGGGTTTAACTATGGCTACACCTTC.

V usage is TRBV6-5 and J usage is TRBJ1-3; D call uncertain. The germline V and J ends were trimmed by 0 bases and 0 bases, with 6 bases remaining between them. The V gene's germline CDR1 is MNHEY and CDR2 SVGAGI. This CDR3 comprises 15 residues. The CDR3 here is CASSYSLYSGNTIYF. CDR3 in DNA: TGTGCCAGCAGTTACTCGCTCTACTCTGGAAACACCATATATTTT.

The chain employs TRBV6-1 and TRBJ1-2, with D maybe TRBD1 (5 bases). There are 14 residues in the CDR3. Germline V gene lookup returns CDR1 MNHNS and CDR2 SASEGT. The V and J ends lost 2 bases and 5 bases respectively, with 12 bases between them. This CDR3 is CASSEWGGEYGYTF. CDR3 in DNA: TGTGCCAGCAGTGAATGGGGAGGGGAGTATGGCTACACCTTC.

The chain links TRBV29-1 to TRBJ2-2; 8 nucleotides align to TRBD1. Germline V gene data show CDR1 as SQVTM and CDR2 as ANQGSEA. V trimming: 7 bases; J trimming: 2 bases; junction bases outside the gene matches: 6. The CDR3 spans 14 residues. CDR3 amino acids: CSGGTGSNTGELFF. In DNA form, the CDR3 reads TGCAGCGGTGGGACAGGTTCCAACACCGGGGAGCTGTTTTTT.

The rearrangement joins TRBV5-6 to TRBJ2-5; 8 bases are a match to TRBD2. V was pared by 4 bases and J by 4 bases, with 6 bases of the junction left unmatched. The length of the CDR3 is 14 residues. CDR1 is SGHDT and CDR2 is YYEEEE in the germline V gene. In nucleotides, the CDR3 is TGTGCCAGCAGCGTGGGACTAGTCAGAGAGACCCAGTACTTC. Protein sequence: CASSVGLVRETQYF.

The V gene is TRBV27, the J gene TRBJ1-1; the D is unclear. V was shortened by 1 base and J by 5 bases, with 14 bases between the two germline ends. CDR1 and CDR2 from the germline V gene are MNHEY and SMNVEV (reference sequence). The CDR3 runs 15 residues. CDR3 sequence (DNA): TGTGCCAGCAGTTTATTGGCAGACTCCCTAACTGAAGCTTTCTTT. It yields the protein CASSLLADSLTEAFF.

J is TRBJ1-4 and V is TRBV6-1; D not certain. The CDR3 runs 16 residues. Per germline, CDR1 MNHNS and CDR2 SASEGT. Trimming left V 4 bases short and J 4 bases short, with 16 bases between. The CDR3 spells CASSGLSKTFNEKLFF. CDR3 sequence (DNA): TGTGCCAGCAGTGGACTCTCGAAGACTTTTAATGAAAAACTGTTTTTT.

V and J are TRBV28 and TRBJ1-1; tentatively, D is TRBD1 (6 bases). The V and J ends lost 5 bases and 6 bases respectively, with 10 bases between them. CDR1 MDHEN and CDR2 SYDVKM come from the germline V gene. This CDR3 is built from 12 residues. The CDR3: CASSGQTAEAFF. DNA of the CDR3: TGTGCCAGCAGTGGACAGACCGCTGAAGCTTTCTTT.

J is TRBJ2-2 and V is TRBV24-1; 9 bases are a match to TRBD2. Germline V gene data show CDR1 as KGHDR and CDR2 as SFDVKD. This CDR3 is 18 amino acids long. The junction had 6 bases not matched to a gene; V was cut back by 1 base and J by 1 base. For the CDR3, the DNA is TGTGCCACCAGTGATTTTTTCCTAGCGGGAAAGAACACCGGGGAGCTGTTTTTT. Amino acids: CATSDFFLAGKNTGELFF.

The chain has TRBV28 and TRBJ2-5; D unclear. This CDR3 region has 11 residues. Trimming took 5 bases from V and 7 from J, leaving 8 bases between them. Germline values: CDR1 MDHEN, CDR2 SYDVKM. As DNA, the CDR3 is TGTGCCAGCAGTCCATTCGGGACCCAGTACTTC. This sequence encodes CASSPFGTQYF. Full variable domain (outside the CDR3, taken from reference TRBV28 and TRBJ2-5): DVKVTQSSRYLVKRTGEKVFLECVQDMDHENMFWYRQDPGLGLRLIYFSYDVKMKEKGDIPEGYSVSREKKERFSLILESASTNQTSMYLCASSPFGTQYFGPGTRLLVL.

The chain combines TRBV6-5 with TRBJ2-7; 9 nucleotides line up with TRBD1. The V and J ends lost 7 bases and 6 bases, in that order; junction bases with no gene match: 10. This CDR3 is 14 amino acids long. Germline V gene sequence: CDR1 MNHEY, CDR2 SVGAGI. CDR3 coding DNA: TGTGCCAGCATACCGGGACAGGGTGTAACCGAGCAGTACTTC. This encodes CASIPGQGVTEQYF.

CDR3 loop: CASSTDWGLYNEQFF. The CDR3 DNA sequence: TGTGCCAGTAGTACGGACTGGGGGCTTTACAATGAGCAGTTCTTC. The genes are TRBV19 and TRBJ2-1; TRBD1 might be the D (6 bases). Germline V gene data show CDR1 as LNHDA and CDR2 as SQIVND (reference sequence). V dropped 4 bases and J dropped 4 bases, with 14 bases sitting between them. The CDR3 is made up of 15 amino acids.

The V gene is TRBV7-9, the J gene TRBJ2-4; tentatively, D is TRBD2 (6 bases). Trimming took off 1 base at V and 6 bases at J, with 7 bases between the two ends. The CDR3 consists of 13 residues. CDR1 SEHNR and CDR2 FQNEAQ come from the germline V gene (reference sequence). The CDR3 region is CASSLGTTNIQYF. The DNA for the CDR3 is TGTGCCAGCAGCTTAGGGACTACAAACATTCAGTACTTC.

The gene calls are TRBV28 and TRBJ1-1, with 8 bases matching TRBD1. Losses at the gene ends were 7 bases for V and 5 bases for J; bases not matched to a gene: 9. Looked up from germline, CDR1 is MDHEN and CDR2 is SYDVKM. This CDR3 contains 14 residues. The CDR3 loop reads CASNRGTGGTEAFF. DNA of the CDR3: TGTGCCAGCAATCGTGGGACAGGTGGGACTGAAGCTTTCTTT.